The 30 T cell receptor beta chains listed next were all sequenced from one sample in a study of OX40 agonist ivuxolimab in advanced cancers. The library was obtained by the immunoSEQ multiplex PCR assay. In TCRdb, the immuneACCESS table is reduced to in-frame sequences with V and J assigned. These tables do not hold every clone; where another copy was compared, an unresolved V gene accounts for under half, and the others remain unexplained. In this sample the table shows 20,000 or so clones, 78% of which occur a single time. In total, the top ten clones hold 30% of the sample. The specimen was CD4+ or CD8+ T cells sorted from blood, collected in a trial of the OX40 agonist ivuxolimab. These receptors originate from an adult with an advanced solid tumor such as melanoma, head and neck, liver or kidney cancer.

This chain connects TRBV6-9 to TRBJ2-3; no clear D. V gave up 4 bases and J gave up 4 bases, with 9 bases separating them. This CDR3 comprises 13 residues. The germline CDR1 and CDR2 sequences are MNHGY and SVAAGI. The CDR3 coding sequence is TGTGCCAGCAGTTGTCGGGTTGCAGATACGCAGTATTTT. Translated: CASSCRVADTQYF.

V is TRBV14 and J is TRBJ2-1, with 7 bases lining up with TRBD2. This CDR3 has 21 amino acids. Germline V gene sequence: CDR1 SGHDN, CDR2 FVKESK. Trimming cost V 6 bases and J 2 bases; bases outside gene matches: 25. Here the CDR3 reads CASRPGRKDTRGGRPYNEQFF. In DNA form, the CDR3 reads TGTGCCAGCAGACCAGGGAGGAAGGACACAAGGGGAGGGAGACCCTACAATGAGCAGTTCTTC.

The chain combines TRBV2 with TRBJ2-3; D is unresolved. This CDR3 is 16 amino acids long. Per the germline V gene, CDR1 is SNHLY and CDR2 is FYNNEI. The germline V and J ends were trimmed by 3 bases and 2 bases, with 15 bases remaining between them. Here the CDR3 DNA reads TGTGCCAGCAGTGATGGGGTGATCATCCCCACAGATACGCAGTATTTT. Its protein is CASSDGVIIPTDTQYF. The entire variable domain, with the rest obtained from reference TRBV2 and TRBJ2-3, is as follows: EPEVTQTPSHQVTQMGQEVILRCVPISNHLYFYWYRQILGQKVEFLVSFYNNEISEKSEIFDDQFSVERPDGSNFTLKIRSTKLEDSAMYFCASSDGVIIPTDTQYFGPGTRLTVL.

The chain links TRBV29-1 to TRBJ2-2; D is undetermined. Germline CDR1 is SQVTM and CDR2 is ANQGSEA. This CDR3 spans 13 amino acids. The V end lost 0 bases, the J end lost 6 bases, and 8 bases lay between the germline ends. As DNA, the CDR3 is TGCAGCGTTGAAGATCATGGTCCCGGGGAGCTGTTTTTT. It translates to CSVEDHGPGELFF.

The V gene is TRBV2, the J gene TRBJ2-7, with 11 bases that match TRBD2. The CDR3 has 16 residues. CDR1 SNHLY and CDR2 FYNNEI come from the germline V gene. V lost 5 bases, J lost 3 bases, and 9 bases stayed unmatched. The CDR3 loop is CASSPTSGRMRYEQYF. DNA for the CDR3: TGTGCCAGCAGTCCAACTAGCGGGAGAATGCGCTACGAGCAGTACTTC.

V gene TRBV14 combines with J gene TRBJ2-2; 13 positions match TRBD2. V dropped 5 bases and J dropped 7; count of bases not matched to a gene: 4. Germline values: CDR1 SGHDN, CDR2 FVKESK. This CDR3 spans 15 amino acids. The CDR3 nucleotides read TGTGCCAGCAGCTCAGGACTAGCGGGGGACGGGGAGCTGTTTTTT. It is translated as CASSSGLAGDGELFF.

The chain links TRBV4-1 to TRBJ2-7; 10 bases agree with TRBD2. Trimming took 0 bases from V and 0 from J; bases not matched to a gene: 5. The CDR3 is made up of 17 amino acids. Germline CDR1 MGHRA, CDR2 YSYEKL. CDR3 residues: CASSQDSASGSSYEQYF. As DNA, the CDR3 is TGCGCCAGCAGCCAAGATAGCGCTAGCGGGAGCTCCTACGAGCAGTACTTC.

This rearrangement joins TRBV5-1 to TRBJ2-1; 15 nucleotides agree with TRBD2. CDR1 and CDR2 (germline): SGHRS, YFSETQ. Germline trimming cut 4 bases from V and 9 bases from J; bases unmatched to any gene: 8. The CDR3 runs 16 residues. The CDR3 protein is CASSGLAGGPYSEQFF. For the CDR3, the DNA is TGCGCCAGCAGCGGACTAGCGGGAGGGCCATATAGTGAGCAGTTCTTC.

The chain combines TRBV6-6 with TRBJ2-2, with D perhaps assigned TRBD1 or TRBD2 (6 bases each). Germline assignment: CDR1 MNHNY and CDR2 SVGAGI (reference sequence). The CDR3 runs 16 residues. The germline V and J ends were trimmed by 2 bases and 4 bases, with 14 bases remaining between them. The CDR3 here is CASSYMGGAGTGELFF. In DNA form, the CDR3 reads TGTGCCAGCAGTTACATGGGGGGCGCGGGCACCGGGGAGCTGTTTTTT.

This chain connects TRBV5-4 to TRBJ1-1, with D unresolved. Germline V gene sequence: CDR1 SGHNT, CDR2 YYREEE (reference sequence). The CDR3 is made up of 14 amino acids. Deletions cut 0 bases from V and 6 bases from J, with 12 bases between. CDR3 residues: CASSLDMRRAEAFF. In DNA form, the CDR3 reads TGTGCCAGCAGCTTGGACATGAGGAGAGCTGAAGCTTTCTTT.

The chain has TRBV19 and TRBJ2-7; the D call may be TRBD1 or TRBD2 (5 bases each). Trimming pared 6 bases from V and 3 bases from J, leaving 18 bases between. Germline assignment: CDR1 LNHDA and CDR2 SQIVND (reference sequence). There are 15 residues in the CDR3. CDR3 in DNA: TGTGCCAGTAGCACATCGGGACGGCTTAACTACGAGCAGTACTTC. Protein product: CASSTSGRLNYEQYF. Together with reference TRBV19 and TRBJ2-7, the CDR3 gives the full variable domain: DGGITQSPKYLFRKEGQNVTLSCEQNLNHDAMYWYRQDPGQGLRLIYYSQIVNDFQKGDIAEGYSVSREKKESFPLTVTSAQKNPTAFYLCASSTSGRLNYEQYFGPGTRLTVT.

J is TRBJ2-1 and V is TRBV6-6, with TRBD2 identical over 7 bases. Germline lookup yields CDR1 MNHNY and CDR2 SVGAGI (reference sequence). The length of the CDR3 is 13 residues. The J segment lost 2 bases and the V segment lost 6 bases, leaving 1 base of the junction unmatched. The CDR3 loop is CASSAGAYNEQFF. In DNA, the CDR3 is TGTGCCAGCAGCGCGGGGGCCTACAATGAGCAGTTCTTC.

The sample holds one count of this clone. The J gene is TRBJ2-1, the V gene TRBV2; 13 bases agree with TRBD2. The germline V gene encodes CDR1 SNHLY and CDR2 FYNNEI. CDR3 length: 15 residues. Trimming took 6 bases from V and 6 from J; bases not matched to a gene: 5. The CDR3 nucleotides are TGTGCCAGCAGCGGGACTAGCGGGATTGGCAATGAGCAGTTCTTC. Translation gives CASSGTSGIGNEQFF.

The rearrangement links TRBV5-6 to TRBJ2-2; TRBD1 matches 9 bases. The V gene's germline CDR1 is SGHDT and CDR2 YYEEEE. The CDR3 contains 14 residues. The trim removed 6 bases at V and 7 bases at J, leaving 7 bases unmatched. CDR3 nucleotide sequence: TGTGCCAGCACCTCCGGGACAGGGTTCGGGGAGCTGTTTTTT. Encoded protein: CASTSGTGFGELFF.

The chain carries TRBV5-4 and TRBJ1-2; TRBD1 matches 7 bases. The germline CDR1 and CDR2 sequences are SGHNT and YYREEE (reference sequence). The CDR3 length is 12 residues. After removal of 2 bases from V and 8 bases from J, the junction contained 3 bases not matched to a gene. CDR3 loop: CASSFTGEGYTF. CDR3 nucleotides: TGTGCCAGCAGCTTTACAGGGGAAGGCTACACCTTC.

The CDR3 region is CASSSVPRYAGELFF. The CDR3 coding sequence is TGTGCCAGCAGTTCGGTACCTAGATACGCCGGGGAGCTGTTTTTT. This chain connects TRBV27 to TRBJ2-2; D ambiguous. This CDR3 has 15 residues. Germline CDR1 is MNHEY and CDR2 is SMNVEV (reference sequence). Deletions cut 4 bases from V and 6 bases from J, with 15 bases between.

This clone was seen only a few times. The chain couples TRBV19 to TRBJ1-1; no reliable D call. V lost 7 bases and J 5 bases, leaving 17 bases between the germline ends. This CDR3 comprises 14 residues. Germline values: CDR1 LNHDA, CDR2 SQIVND (reference sequence). The CDR3, as DNA: TGTGCCAGTATTCTCCGGGGAGGTTCGACTGAAGCTTTCTTT. Its protein product is CASILRGGSTEAFF.

The chain carries TRBV6-6 and TRBJ2-7, with D maybe TRBD1 (6 bases). V lost 4 bases to trimming and J lost 4 bases, with 14 bases between them. The CDR3 sequence is 14 residues long. CDR1 MNHNY and CDR2 SVGAGI come from the germline V gene (reference sequence). The CDR3 here is CASSSDRLGYEQYF. CDR3 DNA sequence: TGTGCCAGCAGTTCGGACAGACTGGGTTACGAGCAGTACTTC.

This rearrangement joins TRBV19 to TRBJ1-5; TRBD1 matches 8 bases. V gave up 3 bases and J gave up 0 bases; unmatched junction bases: 7. The germline V gene encodes CDR1 LNHDA and CDR2 SQIVND (reference sequence). This CDR3 contains 17 residues. CDR3 bases: TGTGCCAGTAGTATGGACCCGACAGGGGTTAGCAATCAGCCCCAGCATTTT. It encodes CASSMDPTGVSNQPQHF. The variable domain in full, with the rest retrieved from reference TRBV19 and TRBJ1-5, is DGGITQSPKYLFRKEGQNVTLSCEQNLNHDAMYWYRQDPGQGLRLIYYSQIVNDFQKGDIAEGYSVSREKKESFPLTVTSAQKNPTAFYLCASSMDPTGVSNQPQHFGDGTRLSIL.

The chain recombines TRBV28 with TRBJ1-2, with unresolved D. Trimming took off 1 base at V and 7 bases at J, with 10 bases between the two ends. This CDR3 spans 13 amino acids. Per the germline V gene, CDR1 is MDHEN and CDR2 is SYDVKM. In DNA form, the CDR3 reads TGTGCCAGCAGTTTATTGAGGGAGGGTGGCTACACCTTC. It is translated as CASSLLREGGYTF.

The chain employs TRBV7-2 and TRBJ2-2; TRBD1 matches at 8 bases. This CDR3 is built from 16 residues. Germline V gives CDR1 SGHTA, CDR2 FQGNSA. The trim removed 5 bases at V and 2 bases at J, leaving 7 bases unmatched. The chain's CDR3 is CASSPRQGPNTGELFF. The CDR3 bases are TGTGCCAGCAGCCCTCGACAGGGGCCAAACACCGGGGAGCTGTTTTTT.

The rearrangement links TRBV27 to TRBJ2-7, with D possibly matching TRBD1 (6 bases). The CDR3 covers 15 residues. V was shortened by 1 base and J by 4 bases, with 14 bases between the two germline ends. Per germline, CDR1 MNHEY and CDR2 SMNVEV (reference sequence). The DNA for the CDR3 is TGTGCCAGCAGTTTATGGTCCGGGACACCATACGAGCAGTACTTC. Translation: CASSLWSGTPYEQYF.

The V and J genes are TRBV7-9 and TRBJ2-3, with D possibly matching TRBD1 (7 bases). V dropped 2 bases and J dropped 1 base, with 13 bases sitting between them. The CDR3 loop spans 16 amino acids. The germline CDR1 and CDR2 sequences are SEHNR and FQNEAQ (reference sequence). The DNA of the CDR3 is TGTGCCAGCAGCTTATCAGGGGGGAGAGGCACAGATACGCAGTATTTT. It specifies CASSLSGGRGTDTQYF.

V and J are TRBV12-5 and TRBJ1-1; D is uncertain. This CDR3 has 12 residues. In germline, CDR1 is LGHNT, CDR2 FRNRAP. The V and J ends lost 2 bases and 4 bases respectively, with 5 bases between them. CDR3: CASGLTVTEAFF. Here the CDR3 DNA reads TGTGCTAGTGGTTTGACAGTCACTGAAGCTTTCTTT.

J is TRBJ2-7 and V is TRBV7-8; 15 bases fit TRBD2. Germline V CDR1 and CDR2: SGHVS, FQNEAQ. V lost 4 bases to trimming and J lost 1 base; unmatched junction nucleotides: 11. The CDR3 consists of 19 residues. The CDR3 region has the DNA TGTGCCAGCAGCTCCCAGGGACTAGCGGGGGGAACGGCGTCCTACGAGCAGTACTTC. This encodes CASSSQGLAGGTASYEQYF.

This clone is labeled as medium-sized (0.01 to 0.1%). Other nucleotide sequences from this sample produce the same CDR3. The J gene is TRBJ2-1, the V gene TRBV9; TRBD2 agrees at 9 bases. The ends lost 0 bases at V and 2 bases at J; junction bases unmatched: 0. The germline CDR1 and CDR2 sequences are SGDLS and YYNGEE. The CDR3 runs to 15 residues. CDR3 sequence (DNA): TGTGCCAGCAGCGTAGTAGCGGGGGCCTACAATGAGCAGTTCTTC. Its translation is CASSVVAGAYNEQFF.

The chain couples TRBV5-6 to TRBJ1-2; possibly TRBD1 for D (5 bases). Deletions cut 5 bases from V and 1 base from J, with 9 bases between. Germline CDR1 and CDR2: SGHDT and YYEEEE. This CDR3 region has 13 residues. The CDR3: CASSSQGNYGYTF. In DNA, the CDR3 is TGTGCCAGCAGTAGCCAGGGTAACTATGGCTACACCTTC.

In its sample, this clone was seen a few times. The V call is TRBV5-4, the J call TRBJ1-2; D is unclear. This CDR3 region has 11 residues. V shed 4 bases and J shed 5 bases, with 6 bases lying between them. Germline V lookup: CDR1 SGHNT, CDR2 YYREEE (reference sequence). The CDR3 DNA follows: TGTGCCAGCAGCCCCGGATATGGCTACACCTTC. Translation: CASSPGYGYTF.

This chain joins TRBV7-8 and TRBJ2-5, with D perhaps being TRBD1 or TRBD2 (5 bases each). The germline CDR1 and CDR2 sequences are SGHVS and FQNEAQ. Deletions cut 1 base from V and 1 base from J, with 7 bases between. This CDR3 contains 14 residues. The CDR3, as DNA: TGTGCCAGCAGCTTAGTGGGGGTCCAAGAGACCCAGTACTTC. Its protein product is CASSLVGVQETQYF.

The rearrangement links TRBV25-1 to TRBJ2-3; D gene ambiguous. Trimming pared 2 bases from V and 4 bases from J, leaving 10 bases between. The germline gives CDR1 MGHDK, CDR2 SYGVNS. CDR3 length: 14 residues. The CDR3 protein is CASSESPISDTQYF. The CDR3 DNA follows: TGTGCCAGCAGTGAAAGCCCTATCTCAGATACGCAGTATTTT. Looking up the rest from reference TRBV25-1 and TRBJ2-3 gives the full variable domain: EADIYQTPRYLVIGTGKKITLECSQTMGHDKMYWYQQDPGMELHLIHYSYGVNSTEKGDLSSESTVSRIRTEHFPLTLESARPSHTSQYLCASSESPISDTQYFGPGTRLTVL.